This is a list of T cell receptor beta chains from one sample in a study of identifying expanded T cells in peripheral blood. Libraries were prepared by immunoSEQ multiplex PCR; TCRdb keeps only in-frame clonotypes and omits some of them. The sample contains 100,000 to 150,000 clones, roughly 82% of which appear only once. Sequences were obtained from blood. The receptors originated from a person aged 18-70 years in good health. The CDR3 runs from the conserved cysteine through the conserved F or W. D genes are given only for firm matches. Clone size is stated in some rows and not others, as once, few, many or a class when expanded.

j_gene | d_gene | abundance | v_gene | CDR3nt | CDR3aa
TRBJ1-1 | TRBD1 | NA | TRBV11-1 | TGTGCCAGCAGCCGTCGGACAGGGGCCTCGAACACTGAAGCTTTCTTT | CASSRRTGASNTEAFF
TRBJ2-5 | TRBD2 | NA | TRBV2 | TGTGCCAGCGTCCGCGGGGGGGCGGCCCAAGAGACCCAGTACTTC | CASVRGGAAQETQYF
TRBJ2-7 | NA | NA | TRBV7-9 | TGTGCCAGCAGCTCCCCGGCGGGGAATCCGACACTTTACGAGCAGTACTTC | CASSSPAGNPTLYEQYF
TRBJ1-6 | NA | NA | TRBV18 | TGTGCCAGCTCACCAGACTATAATTCACCCCTCCACTTT | CASSPDYNSPLHF
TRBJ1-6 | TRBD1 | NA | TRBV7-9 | TGTGCCAGCGGGACAGCTTCAGATCCCCTCCACTTT | CASGTASDPLHF
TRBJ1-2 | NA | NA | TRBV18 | TGTGCCAGCTCACCCACGACAGTCTATGGCTACACCTTC | CASSPTTVYGYTF
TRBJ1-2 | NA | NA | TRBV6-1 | TGTGCCAGCTATACAGTTCTCGGACCCTATGGCTACACCTTC | CASYTVLGPYGYTF
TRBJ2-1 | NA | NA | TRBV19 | TGTGCCAGTAGTGTGGACAATGAGCAGTTCTTC | CASSVDNEQFF
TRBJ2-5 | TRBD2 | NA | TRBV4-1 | TGCGCCAGCAGCCAAGATCCTGCGGGGGGGCCCCAAGAGACCCAGTACTTC | CASSQDPAGGPQETQYF
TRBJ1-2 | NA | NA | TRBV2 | TGTGCCAGCACCCGGTCGGGGATGTCTAACTATGGCTACACCTTC | CASTRSGMSNYGYTF
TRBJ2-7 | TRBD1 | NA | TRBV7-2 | TGTGCCAGCAGCTTAAGGAGACAGGGGGGCGAGCAGTACTTC | CASSLRRQGGEQYF
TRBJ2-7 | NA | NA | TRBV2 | TGTGCCAGCAGTGAATGGGACGGGATACCGGAGGTCGAGCAGTACTTC | CASSEWDGIPEVEQYF
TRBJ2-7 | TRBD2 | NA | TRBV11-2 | TGTGCCAGCAGCCTACCTTCTGGGAGCGGGGACGAGCAGTACTTC | CASSLPSGSGDEQYF
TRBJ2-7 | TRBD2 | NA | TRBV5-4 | TGTGCCAGCAGCCGACCCACGACGGGGGGGGACGAGCAGTACTTC | CASSRPTTGGDEQYF
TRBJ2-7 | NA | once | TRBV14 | TGTGCCAGCAGCCCTTACATCAGTCAAAGTGAGCAGTACTTC | CASSPYISQSEQYF